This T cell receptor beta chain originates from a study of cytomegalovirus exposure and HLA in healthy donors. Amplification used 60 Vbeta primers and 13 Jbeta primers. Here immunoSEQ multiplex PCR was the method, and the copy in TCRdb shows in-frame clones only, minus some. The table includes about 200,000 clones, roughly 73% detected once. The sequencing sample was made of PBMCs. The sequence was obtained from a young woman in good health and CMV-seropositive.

CDR3 region: CASSLDGTATDTQYF. The CDR3 coding sequence is TGTGCCAGCAGCTTAGATGGGACAGCCACAGATACGCAGTATTTT. The chain recombines TRBV11-2 with TRBJ2-3, with 7 bases lining up with TRBD1. V shed 0 bases and J 2 bases; nucleotides not matched to a gene: 2. The CDR3 has 15 residues. The V gene's germline CDR1 is SGHAT and CDR2 FQNNGV.